The 22 T cell receptor beta chains in this list originate from one sample, sequenced in a study of OX40 agonist ivuxolimab in advanced cancers. Sequencing was performed with immunoSEQ multiplex PCR; in TCRdb, only in-frame clones are kept and a portion is missing. The sample lists fewer than 50,000 clones, roughly 89% seen once, with under 40% in the top ten. Sequenced here: CD4+ or CD8+ T cells sorted from blood, sampled in a trial of the OX40 agonist ivuxolimab. The receptors stem from an adult with an advanced solid tumor such as melanoma, head and neck, liver or kidney cancer.

The chain joins TRBV18 to TRBJ1-5; D gene ambiguous. This CDR3 region has 14 residues. V was cut by 8 bases and J by 6 bases, with 17 bases left in between. Germline loops: CDR1 KGHSH, CDR2 LQKENI. CDR3 coding DNA: TGTGCCAGCCGTGAGGGAGGGCTGGCTCAGCCCCAGCATTTT. Its protein is CASREGGLAQPQHF.

The J gene is TRBJ1-6, the V gene TRBV18, with D perhaps TRBD1 (5 bases). The CDR3 has 16 amino acids. Germline-derived CDR1 and CDR2 are KGHSH and LQKENI. V lost 0 bases and J lost 7, with 13 bases in between. This CDR3 is CASSPPSSGWNSPLHF. The CDR3 bases are TGTGCCAGCTCACCACCGAGTTCAGGGTGGAATTCACCCCTCCACTTT. Based on the CDR3 plus reference TRBV18 and TRBJ1-6, the full variable domain is NAGVMQNPRHLVRRRGQEARLRCSPMKGHSHVYWYRQLPEEGLKFMVYLQKENIIDESGMPKERFSAEFPKEGPSILRIQQVVRGDSAAYFCASSPPSSGWNSPLHFGNGTRLTVT.

Only a few counts were recorded for this clone. The genes are TRBV2 and TRBJ2-3; 12 bases are a match to TRBD2. Trimming cost V 4 bases and J 13 bases; bases outside gene matches: 9. Germline loops: CDR1 SNHLY, CDR2 FYNNEI. This CDR3 has 14 residues. CDR3 region: CASSGGLAGSLKYF. In nucleotides, the CDR3 is TGTGCCAGCAGTGGAGGACTAGCGGGGTCCCTGAAGTATTTT.

This CDR3 reads CASSRRLAGGGTGELFF. The CDR3 DNA sequence: TGTGCCAGCAGCCGACGACTAGCGGGGGGCGGCACCGGGGAGCTGTTTTTT. The rearrangement uses TRBV11-2 and TRBJ2-2; 13 bases agree with TRBD2. Unmatched junction bases numbered 7, after V lost 5 bases and J lost 4 bases. Germline CDR1 and CDR2: SGHAT and FQNNGV. This CDR3 is built from 17 residues. Full variable domain (missing parts from reference TRBV11-2 and TRBJ2-2): EAGVAQSPRYKIIEKRQSVAFWCNPISGHATLYWYQQILGQGPKLLIQFQNNGVVDDSQLPKDRFSAERLKGVDSTLKIQPAKLEDSAVYLCASSRRLAGGGTGELFFGEGSRLTVL.

Notes on this clone: At one of its ends the junction is not consistent with the germline gene, which may arise from a read error. The gene calls are TRBV6-6 and TRBJ2-7; 7 bases are shared with TRBD1. The CDR3 is made up of 13 amino acids. Per germline, CDR1 MNHNY and CDR2 SVGAGI (reference sequence). Written as DNA, the CDR3 is TGTGCCGGCAGGAGACAGGGTATGAACGAGCAGTACTTC. The encoded protein is CAGRRQGMNEQYF.

The V call is TRBV7-2, the J call TRBJ1-2; TRBD1 matches 11 bases. The germline V gene encodes CDR1 SGHTA and CDR2 FQGNSA. The CDR3 runs 15 residues. J gave up 3 bases and V 1 base, and 1 base lay outside the gene matches. The CDR3 here is CASSLGTGGDYGYTF. The CDR3 DNA sequence: TGTGCCAGCAGCTTAGGGACAGGGGGCGACTATGGCTACACCTTC.

As DNA, the CDR3 is TGTGCCATCAGTGACCAGAGCGGGAGGGCGCGGTCCTACAATGAGCAGTTCTTC. The encoded protein is CAISDQSGRARSYNEQFF. V and J are TRBV10-3 and TRBJ2-1; TRBD2 matches 10 bases. Germline V gene data show CDR1 as ENHRY and CDR2 as SYGVKD. J gave up 1 base and V 3 bases, and 9 bases lay outside the gene matches. This CDR3 comprises 18 residues.

This chain links TRBV5-1 with TRBJ1-2, with no clear D. Germline V gene sequence: CDR1 SGHRS, CDR2 YFSETQ. Trimming took 0 bases from V and 6 from J, leaving 9 bases between them. The CDR3 sequence is 13 residues long. The CDR3, as DNA: TGCGCCAGCAGCTTGGCCGGGGAGGATGGCTACACCTTC. This gives the protein CASSLAGEDGYTF.

The chain uses TRBV6-1 and TRBJ2-5; 7 nucleotides align to TRBD1. Germline V gene sequence: CDR1 MNHNS, CDR2 SASEGT. Germline trimming cut 4 bases from V and 5 bases from J; bases unmatched to any gene: 13. The CDR3 extends over 16 amino acids. The CDR3: CASSAGQVNRGETQYF. CDR3 DNA: TGTGCCAGCAGTGCCGGACAGGTCAATAGAGGGGAGACCCAGTACTTC.

This clone was counted once. The chain has TRBV7-8 and TRBJ1-1; D perhaps matches TRBD1 (5 bases). The germline V and J ends were trimmed by 1 base and 5 bases, with 11 bases remaining between them. The CDR3 contains 14 residues. Germline V gives CDR1 SGHVS, CDR2 FQNEAQ. CDR3 protein: CASSLVTGGTEAFF. CDR3 DNA sequence: TGTGCCAGCAGCTTAGTTACGGGGGGAACTGAAGCTTTCTTT.

This chain joins TRBV10-1 and TRBJ2-1; unclear D gene. Germline-derived CDR1 and CDR2 are WNHNN and SYGVQD (reference sequence). There are 13 residues in the CDR3. V was shortened by 4 bases and J by 0 bases, with 4 bases between the two germline ends. DNA of the CDR3: TGCGCCAGCAGTGGGGCCTCCTACAATGAGCAGTTCTTC. Protein product: CASSGASYNEQFF.

The chain has TRBV19 and TRBJ2-1; 9 nucleotides match TRBD1. The germline V gene has CDR1 LNHDA and CDR2 SQIVND (reference sequence). The V segment lost 4 bases and the J segment 6 bases; nucleotides outside the gene matches: 7. This CDR3 contains 15 residues. Here the CDR3 reads CASSTTGGAGNEQFF. CDR3 sequence (DNA): TGTGCCAGTAGTACCACAGGGGGCGCGGGCAATGAGCAGTTCTTC.

J is TRBJ2-1 and V is TRBV7-3; TRBD2 is a possible D gene (6 bases). Germline V gene data show CDR1 as SGHTA and CDR2 as FQGTGA. The CDR3 contains 16 residues. Trimming pared 3 bases from V and 0 bases from J, leaving 12 bases between. This CDR3 is CASSFGGYSSYNEQFF. The CDR3 coding sequence is TGTGCCAGCAGCTTCGGAGGGTATAGCTCCTACAATGAGCAGTTCTTC.

The J gene is TRBJ2-3, the V gene TRBV5-8; no clear D. The CDR3 contains 14 residues. V was pared by 3 bases and J by 6 bases, with 14 bases between. CDR1 is SGHTS and CDR2 is YDEGEE in the germline V gene. The CDR3 sequence is CASSSRRLTDTQYF. The CDR3 DNA is TGTGCCAGCAGCTCCCGAAGGCTCACGGATACGCAGTATTTT.

This clone was observed a few times. The chain joins TRBV5-1 to TRBJ1-2; 8 bases map to TRBD1. The CDR3 totals 14 residues. J was trimmed by 3 bases and V by 5 bases; bases with no gene match: 6. In germline, CDR1 is SGHRS, CDR2 YFSETQ. CDR3 coding DNA: TGCGCCAGCAGACTCGGACAGGGTGACTATGGCTACACCTTC. It specifies CASRLGQGDYGYTF.

As concerns this clone: The same CDR3 can be traced to other DNA sequences in this sample. J is TRBJ1-1 and V is TRBV7-9; D perhaps matches TRBD1 (5 bases). The V gene's germline CDR1 is SEHNR and CDR2 FQNEAQ (reference sequence). There are 12 residues in the CDR3. The V gene lost 5 bases and the J gene lost 7 bases, with 11 bases spanning the gap. The CDR3: CASSGTGVEAFF. The DNA for the CDR3 is TGTGCCAGCAGCGGGACGGGGGTTGAAGCTTTCTTT.

This clone has a handful of counts. The chain recombines TRBV1 with TRBJ2-5; the table's TRBD2 call for D was not verified on the DNA. TRBV1 is labeled a pseudogene. The length of the CDR3 is 21 residues. CDR3 bases: TGCACCAGCAGCCAAAAGGCTCGGGGTAGCGGGGGAACCCTGTACCAAGAGACCCAGTACTTC. Amino acid sequence: CTSSQKARGSGGTLYQETQYF.

The table lists this clone with a count of one. V gene TRBV6-5 combines with J gene TRBJ2-1, with 9 bases lining up with TRBD2. The CDR3 is 15 amino acids. From germline, CDR1 is MNHEY and CDR2 SVGAGI. The V gene end was trimmed by 6 bases and the J gene end by 10 bases; junction bases not matched to a gene: 13. The CDR3 DNA follows: TGTGCCAGCAGAGCCAACGAGCGGGGGGTCGGAGAGCAGTTCTTC. Translation: CASRANERGVGEQFF.

V gene TRBV5-4 combines with J gene TRBJ1-4; D call uncertain. CDR1 and CDR2 (germline): SGHNT, YYREEE (reference sequence). V dropped 3 bases and J dropped 0 bases, with 6 bases sitting between them. The CDR3 has 14 amino acids. CDR3: CASSSRSTNEKLFF. As DNA, the CDR3 is TGTGCCAGCAGCTCTCGGTCAACTAATGAAAAACTGTTTTTT.

The V call is TRBV7-8, the J call TRBJ1-2; D might be TRBD1 (6 bases). The ends were cut back, 6 bases at V and 8 bases at J, with 13 bases in the middle. The germline V gene has CDR1 SGHVS and CDR2 FQNEAQ. The CDR3 runs to 12 residues. CDR3 sequence (DNA): TGTGCCAGCAGTGCGTCAGGGGTCGGCTACACCTTC. Translated: CASSASGVGYTF. Complete variable domain (other parts from reference TRBV7-8 and TRBJ1-2): GAGVSQSPRYKVAKRGQDVALRCDPISGHVSLFWYQQALGQGPEFLTYFQNEAQLDKSGLPSDRFFAERPEGSVSTLKIQRTQQEDSAVYLCASSASGVGYTFGSGTRLTVV.

This clone was recorded only once. The chain is built from TRBV4-1 and TRBJ2-4; TRBD2 agrees at 15 bases. Per germline, CDR1 MGHRA and CDR2 YSYEKL. J was trimmed by 3 bases and V by 3 bases; bases with no gene match: 9. This CDR3 region has 19 residues. CDR3 nucleotides: TGCGCCAGCAGCCACCCCGGACTAGCGGGAGGGCCGGACAAAAACATTCAGTACTTC. This encodes CASSHPGLAGGPDKNIQYF.

This clone was seen a handful of times. This chain uses TRBV9 with TRBJ1-5; D call uncertain. Trimming took off 2 bases at V and 1 base at J, with 4 bases between the two ends. This CDR3 contains 13 residues. CDR1 is SGDLS and CDR2 is YYNGEE in the germline V gene. CDR3 bases: TGTGCCAGCAGCGTCGGCAGCAATCAGCCCCAGCATTTT. Its translation is CASSVGSNQPQHF.